Each of the 22 T cell receptor beta chains below was sequenced from the same sample in a study of identical twins (dated by TCRdb to about 2016). To prepare the library, 5' RACE was applied. Reads for this sample came from an Illumina HiSeq 2000. Using fastp at Q25 and MiXCR, TCRdb reprocessed the public reads and kept productive beta chains. For every CDR3 protein sequence, its rows merge into one entry that carries the most common genes and DNA. For this sample there are approximately 1.8 million distinct CDR3 sequences; about 30% appear just once. In total, the top ten clones hold less than 0.35% of the sample. The sample comprised cord blood. These receptors were collected from a newborn girl in good health.

This clonotype has more than one count but fewer than ten. The chain carries TRBV5-1 and TRBJ2-5, with D maybe TRBD1 (5 bases). The germline CDR1 and CDR2 sequences are SGHRS and YFSETQ. Trimming removed 1 base from V and 2 bases from J, with 15 bases in between. This CDR3 region has 16 residues. CDR3 coding DNA: TGCGCCAGCAGCTTGAGTCACAGGCGCCCTCAAGAGACCCAGTACTTC. Its translation is CASSLSHRRPQETQYF.

This clonotype was seen a few times. The rearrangement uses TRBV7-9 and TRBJ2-1; 9 nucleotides agree with TRBD2. This CDR3 has 16 residues. Germline loops: CDR1 SEHNR, CDR2 FQNEAQ (reference sequence). V dropped 0 bases and J dropped 7; count of bases not matched to a gene: 7. The CDR3 sequence: CASSLALSGSGNEQFF. In DNA form, the CDR3 reads TGTGCCAGCAGCTTAGCGCTTAGCGGGAGTGGTAATGAGCAGTTCTTC. Full variable domain (outside the CDR3, taken from reference TRBV7-9 and TRBJ2-1): DTGVSQNPRHKITKRGQNVTFRCDPISEHNRLYWYRQTLGQGPEFLTYFQNEAQLEKSRLLSDRFSAERPKGSFSTLEIQRTEQGDSAMYLCASSLALSGSGNEQFFGPGTRLTVL.

This clonotype has only a few counts. V usage is TRBV25-1 and J usage is TRBJ2-7; D is perhaps TRBD2 (6 bases). Trimming removed 8 bases from V and 0 bases from J, with 11 bases in between. Germline assignment: CDR1 MGHDK and CDR2 SYGVNS. CDR3 size: 13 residues. The CDR3, as DNA: TGTGCCAGCTTAGCGGATAGCTCCTACGAGCAGTACTTC. Translating it yields CASLADSSYEQYF.

J is TRBJ1-2 and V is TRBV7-9; D perhaps matches TRBD1 (5 bases). Germline CDR1 is SEHNR and CDR2 is FQNEAQ (reference sequence). V shed 5 bases and J shed 8 bases, with 9 bases lying between them. CDR3 length: 11 residues. The CDR3 region is CASSTDRGYTF. CDR3 nucleotide sequence: TGTGCCAGCAGCACCGACAGAGGCTACACCTTC.

The genes are TRBV29-1 and TRBJ1-2; 7 bases agree with TRBD1. From germline, CDR1 is SQVTM and CDR2 ANQGSEA. V trimming: 3 bases; J trimming: 0 bases; junction bases outside the gene matches: 4. The CDR3 runs 14 residues. CDR3 in DNA: TGCAGCGTTGAGCGGACAGGAGCTAACTATGGCTACACCTTC. Residues: CSVERTGANYGYTF.

The V gene is TRBV6-2 or TRBV6-3, the J gene TRBJ1-6; 10 nucleotides agree with TRBD1. The CDR3 is 16 amino acids. The V segment lost 6 bases and the J segment 8 bases; nucleotides outside the gene matches: 10. Germline CDR1 reads MNHEY; CDR2 reads SVGEGT. The CDR3 coding sequence is TGTGCCAGCAGCTCATCCGACAGGGGGCTGTATTCACCCCTCCACTTT. Amino acids: CASSSSDRGLYSPLHF.

The table lists this clonotype with a few counts. V gene TRBV25-1 combines with J gene TRBJ1-2, with D unresolved. V lost 2 bases and J 4 bases, leaving 11 bases between the germline ends. The CDR3 totals 14 residues. Germline V gives CDR1 MGHDK, CDR2 SYGVNS. The CDR3 spells CASSEILDTYGYTF. CDR3 nucleotides: TGTGCCAGCAGTGAAATCCTCGACACCTATGGCTACACCTTC.

This chain joins TRBV20-1 and TRBJ1-5; D gene uncertain. Trimming cost V 4 bases and J 7 bases, with 14 bases left between them. Germline V CDR1 and CDR2: DFQATT, SNEGSKA (reference sequence). The CDR3 contains 13 residues. In nucleotides, the CDR3 is TGCAGTGCTATCCCGAACACGGGGCAGCCCCAGCATTTT. This gives the protein CSAIPNTGQPQHF.

The genes are TRBV20-1 and TRBJ2-1, with 12 positions matching TRBD2. Germline values: CDR1 DFQATT, CDR2 SNEGSKA (reference sequence). This CDR3 comprises 16 residues. Trimming cost V 0 bases and J 8 bases; bases outside gene matches: 8. The CDR3 reads CSARDRLAGGPYEQFF. CDR3 nucleotide sequence: TGCAGTGCTAGAGATCGGCTAGCGGGAGGGCCCTATGAGCAGTTCTTC.

Only a few counts were recorded for this clonotype. The chain joins TRBV10-3 to TRBJ2-2; D is possibly TRBD1 (5 bases). The V end was cut by 2 bases, the J end by 4 bases, with 5 bases between. Germline V lookup: CDR1 ENHRY, CDR2 SYGVKD. The CDR3 loop spans 13 amino acids. The CDR3 here is CAISETGTGELFF. CDR3 in DNA: TGTGCCATCAGTGAGACAGGCACCGGGGAGCTGTTTTTT.

V usage is TRBV5-1 and J usage is TRBJ2-5; TRBD2 might be the D (6 bases). Deletions cut 0 bases from V and 5 bases from J, with 17 bases between. This CDR3 spans 16 amino acids. Germline V gene lookup returns CDR1 SGHRS and CDR2 YFSETQ. CDR3 in DNA: TGCGCCAGCAGCTTGGCCGCGTCCTCCGCGGGGGAGACCCAGTACTTC. As protein: CASSLAASSAGETQYF.

This clonotype was seen only a few times. The CDR3 loop reads CASSEHGGQPQHF. In DNA form, the CDR3 reads TGTGCCAGCAGTGAACATGGGGGTCAGCCCCAGCATTTT. This chain links TRBV2 with TRBJ1-5; weak D call: TRBD1 (5 bases). The CDR3 totals 13 residues. CDR1 and CDR2 (germline): SNHLY, FYNNEI. Trimming stripped 2 bases from V and 6 bases from J, with 8 bases between.

J is TRBJ2-3 and V is TRBV25-1; 7 nucleotides align to TRBD2. From germline, CDR1 is MGHDK and CDR2 SYGVNS. V dropped 4 bases and J dropped 3; count of bases not matched to a gene: 19. The CDR3 runs to 19 residues. The CDR3 nucleotides are TGTGCCAGCAGTGCTTCGCTAGCGGCCCTAAGCGATGGGACAGATACGCAGTATTTT. Translated: CASSASLAALSDGTDTQYF.

This clonotype was seen more than once but under ten times. The gene calls are TRBV6-5 and TRBJ1-2, with 7 nucleotides matching TRBD1. This CDR3 contains 18 residues. CDR1 is MNHEY, CDR2 SVGAGI, per germline. The J segment lost 2 bases and the V segment lost 3 bases, leaving 15 bases of the junction unmatched. The CDR3 bases are TGTGCCAGCAGTTATAGGCCCCCCCTCTCCAGGGGGAACTATGGCTACACCTTC. Its translation is CASSYRPPLSRGNYGYTF.

The genes are TRBV2 and TRBJ2-7; a weak D match, TRBD2 (5 bases). Trimming removed 6 bases from V and 7 bases from J, with 22 bases in between. The CDR3 is 15 residues long. Germline CDR1 reads SNHLY; CDR2 reads FYNNEI. The CDR3 region is CASSDGGERLGEQYF. The CDR3 bases are TGTGCCAGCAGCGATGGTGGGGAGAGGCTTGGTGAGCAGTACTTC.

The chain uses TRBV20-1 and TRBJ2-1; 8 nucleotides match TRBD1. This CDR3 comprises 12 residues. J gave up 11 bases and V 4 bases, and 7 bases lay outside the gene matches. Germline lookup yields CDR1 DFQATT and CDR2 SNEGSKA (reference sequence). DNA for the CDR3: TGCAGTGCTAATCTCGGACAGGGAAAGCAGTTCTTC. Its protein product is CSANLGQGKQFF.

The chain has TRBV5-6 and TRBJ1-1; 9 bases line up with TRBD1. V gave up 6 bases and J gave up 9 bases; unmatched junction bases: 15. Germline loops: CDR1 SGHDT, CDR2 YYEEEE. CDR3 size: 15 residues. CDR3 bases: TGTGCCAGCACTCCACAGGGGGCCGGGGGGCCTAAAGCTTTCTTT. Translating gives CASTPQGAGGPKAFF.

This rearrangement joins TRBV30 to TRBJ2-4; 7 nucleotides agree with TRBD1. The ends lost 1 base at V and 0 bases at J; junction bases unmatched: 6. Per the germline V gene, CDR1 is GTSNPN and CDR2 is SVGIG (reference sequence). The CDR3 totals 16 residues. The chain's CDR3 is CAWSGRTGLAKNIQYF. The CDR3 DNA reads as TGTGCCTGGAGTGGACGGACAGGTCTAGCCAAAAACATTCAGTACTTC.

The chain links TRBV7-9 to TRBJ2-3; D uncertain. The V gene's germline CDR1 is SEHNR and CDR2 FQNEAQ (reference sequence). The CDR3 spans 16 residues. V was pared by 1 base and J by 0 bases, with 11 bases between. The CDR3 protein is CASSLGARRSTDTQYF. DNA of the CDR3: TGTGCCAGCAGCTTAGGGGCTAGGCGGAGCACAGATACGCAGTATTTT.

J is TRBJ2-2 and V is TRBV4-1, with D hard to call. Per the germline V gene, CDR1 is MGHRA and CDR2 is YSYEKL. V was trimmed by 4 bases and J by 8 bases, leaving 8 bases between them. This CDR3 has 12 residues. The CDR3 nucleotides are TGCGCCAGCAGCCTCTACCAGGGGGAGCTGTTTTTT. Translated: CASSLYQGELFF.

This clonotype was counted a few times. The chain is built from TRBV7-2 and TRBJ1-2; possibly TRBD1 for D (5 bases). Trimming stripped 5 bases from V and 8 bases from J, with 24 bases between. The CDR3 has 16 amino acids. Germline CDR1 SGHTA, CDR2 FQGNSA. CDR3 nucleotide sequence: TGTGCCAGCAGCCCTATCGCCTTTGTTGGGGGGATAGGCTACACCTTC. Its translation: CASSPIAFVGGIGYTF.

The J gene is TRBJ2-7, the V gene TRBV5-1, with a tentative D call TRBD1 (6 bases). The germline V gene encodes CDR1 SGHRS and CDR2 YFSETQ. The germline V and J ends were trimmed by 3 bases and 0 bases, with 7 bases remaining between them. This CDR3 spans 13 amino acids. Here the CDR3 reads CASSWTVSYEQYF. In nucleotides, the CDR3 is TGCGCCAGCAGCTGGACAGTCTCCTACGAGCAGTACTTC.